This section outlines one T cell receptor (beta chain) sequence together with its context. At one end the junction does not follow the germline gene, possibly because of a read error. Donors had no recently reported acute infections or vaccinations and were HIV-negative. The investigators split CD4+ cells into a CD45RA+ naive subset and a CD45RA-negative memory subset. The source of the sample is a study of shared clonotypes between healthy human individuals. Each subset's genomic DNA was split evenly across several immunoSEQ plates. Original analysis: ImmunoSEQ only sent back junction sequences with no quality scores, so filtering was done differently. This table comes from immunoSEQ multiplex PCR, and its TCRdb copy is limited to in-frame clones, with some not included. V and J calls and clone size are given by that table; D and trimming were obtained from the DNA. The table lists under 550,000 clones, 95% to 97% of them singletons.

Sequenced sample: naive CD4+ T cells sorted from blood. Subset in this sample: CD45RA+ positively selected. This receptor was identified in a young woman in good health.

CDR3 in DNA: TGTGCCAGCATTGAACCCCCTGGACAGGGAAGCTCTGGAAACACCATATATTTT. It encodes CASIEPPGQGSSGNTIYF. The chain has TRBV6-1 and TRBJ1-3; 8 bases agree with TRBD1. The V gene's germline CDR1 is MNHNS and CDR2 SASEGT. The CDR3 loop spans 18 amino acids.